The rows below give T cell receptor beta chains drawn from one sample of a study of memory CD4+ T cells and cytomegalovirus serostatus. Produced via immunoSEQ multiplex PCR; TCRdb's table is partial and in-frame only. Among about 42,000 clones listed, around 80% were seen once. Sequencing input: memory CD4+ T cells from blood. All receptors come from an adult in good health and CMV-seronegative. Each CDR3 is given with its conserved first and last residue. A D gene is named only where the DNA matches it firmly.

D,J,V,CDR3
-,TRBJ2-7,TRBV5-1,CASSLEGHGAYEQYF
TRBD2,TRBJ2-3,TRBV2,CASGGDYTDTQYF
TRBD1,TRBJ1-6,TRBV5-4,CASSLAGTEGSPLHF
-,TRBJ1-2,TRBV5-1,CASSLAGSGNYGYTF
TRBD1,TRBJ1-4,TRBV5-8,CASSGKTGRTNEKLFF
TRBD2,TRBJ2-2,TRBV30,CAWSGLGGTGELFF
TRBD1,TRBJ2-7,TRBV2,CVSNRNRGPYEQYF
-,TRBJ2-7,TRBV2,CASSMRQETYEQYF
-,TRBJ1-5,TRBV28,CASSPQHDQPQHF
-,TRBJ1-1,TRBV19,CASSPPGRGEAFF
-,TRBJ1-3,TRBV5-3,CARSLVRWGGDKNTIYF
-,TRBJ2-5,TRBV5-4,CASSLAGAGGETQYF
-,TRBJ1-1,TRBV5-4,CASSFVGRRLNTEAFF
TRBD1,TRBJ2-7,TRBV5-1,CASSLTGAGEQYF
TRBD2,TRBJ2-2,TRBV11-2,CASSLGAGGFTGELFF
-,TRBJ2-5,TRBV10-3,CAISERETQYF
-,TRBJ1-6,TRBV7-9,CASSLDGGNNSPLHF
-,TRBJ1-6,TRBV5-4,CASSLVDRTHSPLHF
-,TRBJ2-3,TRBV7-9,CATSVLGGEIDTQYF
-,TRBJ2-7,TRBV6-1,CASSVDHQVGEQYF
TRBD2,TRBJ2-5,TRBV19,CASSNLAGGETQYF
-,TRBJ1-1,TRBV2,CASDSGGRGSEAFF
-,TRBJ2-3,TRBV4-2,CASSQGDGLDTQYF
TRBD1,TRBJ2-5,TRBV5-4,CASSRGRETQYF
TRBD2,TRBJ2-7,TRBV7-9,CASSLGAGGSRGEQYF
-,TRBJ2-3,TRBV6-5,CASSRSGRGDTQYF
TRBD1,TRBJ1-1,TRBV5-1,CASSHRDRDTEAFF
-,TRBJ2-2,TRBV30,CAWTTYGVTGELFF
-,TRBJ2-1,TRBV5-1,CASSVVGPPADEQFF
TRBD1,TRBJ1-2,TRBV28,CATWTGDSPGRGYTF
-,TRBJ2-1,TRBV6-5,CASSYSPRLGNEQFF
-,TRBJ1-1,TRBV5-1,CASSLLGLQSNTEAFF
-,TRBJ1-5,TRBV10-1,CATYPPPTSNQPQHF
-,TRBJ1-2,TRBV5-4,CASTRGGAWGYTF
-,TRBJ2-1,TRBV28,CASSFKGSYNEQFF
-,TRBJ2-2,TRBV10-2,CASSEYLAGELFF
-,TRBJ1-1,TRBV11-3,CASSLDGRAEAFF
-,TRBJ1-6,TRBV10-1,CAEPDKKNSPLHF